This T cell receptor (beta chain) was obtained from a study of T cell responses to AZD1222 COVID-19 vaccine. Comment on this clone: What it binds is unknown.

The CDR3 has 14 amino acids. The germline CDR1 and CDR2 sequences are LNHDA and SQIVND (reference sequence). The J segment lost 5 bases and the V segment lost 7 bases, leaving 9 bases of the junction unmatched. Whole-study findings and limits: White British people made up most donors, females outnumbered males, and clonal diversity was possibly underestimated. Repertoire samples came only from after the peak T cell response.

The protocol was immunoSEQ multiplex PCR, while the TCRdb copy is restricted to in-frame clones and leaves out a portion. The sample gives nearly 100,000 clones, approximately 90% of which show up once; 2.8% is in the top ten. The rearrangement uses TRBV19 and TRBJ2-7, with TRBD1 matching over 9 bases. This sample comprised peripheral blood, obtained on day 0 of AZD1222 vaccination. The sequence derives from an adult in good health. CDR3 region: CASTKTGGPHEQYF. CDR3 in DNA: TGTGCCAGTACCAAGACAGGGGGACCCCACGAGCAGTACTTC.